The source of this T cell receptor beta chain is a study of T cell responses to AZD1222 COVID-19 vaccine. Clones were sequenced by immunoSEQ multiplex PCR, and TCRdb holds only the in-frame ones, with some missing. The sample consists of 150,000 to 200,000 clones, approximately 93% of them appearing once. The V and J ends lost 0 bases and 3 bases respectively, with 9 bases between them. Germline V CDR1 and CDR2: SQVTM, ANQGSEA. The CDR3 extends over 13 amino acids. This receptor was identified in an adult in good health. The V and J genes are TRBV29-1 and TRBJ2-7; unclear D gene. The material sequenced was peripheral blood, taken on day 0 of AZD1222 vaccination. Written as DNA, the CDR3 is TGCAGCGTTGAAGATGACACCAACTACGAGCAGTACTTC. This gives the protein CSVEDDTNYEQYF.